Following are 31 T cell receptor beta chains from one sample sequenced in a study of cytomegalovirus exposure and HLA in healthy donors. It was with 60 Vbeta and 13 Jbeta primers that the PCR ran. Clones were read by immunoSEQ multiplex PCR, and TCRdb kept only the in-frame ones, dropping some. The sample has some 130,000 clones; roughly three quarters are singletons. Sequenced: PBMCs. All receptors come from a woman between 18 and 29 years old in good health and CMV-seronegative.

This sequence joins TRBV7-6 and TRBJ1-1, with 7 bases aligning to TRBD1. Per germline, CDR1 SGHVS and CDR2 FNYEAQ. This CDR3 is 15 amino acids long. Trimming removed 5 bases from V and 1 base from J; junction bases left unmatched: 7. Written as DNA, the CDR3 is TGTGCCAGCAGCCCGGAGGGGGCCCCGAACACTGAAGCTTTCTTT. Protein sequence: CASSPEGAPNTEAFF.

V gene TRBV15 combines with J gene TRBJ1-1; D not certain. Per germline, CDR1 LNHNV and CDR2 YYDKDF (reference sequence). This CDR3 is built from 13 residues. Trimming removed 4 bases from V and 0 bases from J, with 6 bases in between. CDR3 nucleotide sequence: TGTGCCACCAGCATAGCCCTGAACACTGAAGCTTTCTTT. Its protein is CATSIALNTEAFF.

The J gene is TRBJ1-3, the V gene TRBV4-1, with D perhaps TRBD1 (6 bases). Per germline, CDR1 MGHRA and CDR2 YSYEKL. With 0 bases removed from V and 0 bases from J, the gap between germline ends came to 21 bases. The CDR3 is made up of 20 amino acids. CDR3 in DNA: TGCGCCAGCAGCCAAGAAGGGACAAGTAACCAGATAATCTCTGGAAACACCATATATTTT. This gives the protein CASSQEGTSNQIISGNTIYF.

V usage is TRBV29-1 and J usage is TRBJ2-1; 10 bases match TRBD2. The CDR3 covers 14 residues. Germline trimming cut 3 bases from V and 8 bases from J; bases unmatched to any gene: 7. Looked up from germline, CDR1 is SQVTM and CDR2 is ANQGSEA. The CDR3 region is CSVESGRVIDEQFF. The CDR3 DNA follows: TGCAGCGTTGAGAGCGGGAGGGTGATCGATGAGCAGTTCTTC.

The chain joins TRBV6-6 to TRBJ2-7, with a weak D call TRBD2 (5 bases). Trimming pared 6 bases from V and 3 bases from J, leaving 18 bases between. This CDR3 region has 15 residues. Germline CDR1 reads MNHNY; CDR2 reads SVGAGI (reference sequence). The CDR3 spells CASRTSREGFYEQYF. DNA of the CDR3: TGTGCCAGCAGAACTTCTCGCGAGGGATTCTACGAGCAGTACTTC.

The rearrangement uses TRBV10-3 and TRBJ1-2, with D possibly matching TRBD1 (6 bases). Germline CDR1 and CDR2: ENHRY and SYGVKD. Trimming took 8 bases from V and 4 from J, leaving 23 bases between them. The CDR3 runs 16 residues. CDR3 region: CAILREGEDSGYGYTF. CDR3 DNA sequence: TGTGCCATCTTAAGGGAGGGGGAAGACAGCGGCTATGGCTACACCTTC.

This clone was counted a few times. V and J are TRBV30 and TRBJ1-5; possible D gene TRBD1, 5 bases. Trimming removed 3 bases from V and 3 bases from J, with 15 bases in between. CDR1 is GTSNPN and CDR2 is SVGIG in the germline V gene (reference sequence). The CDR3 runs 15 residues. DNA for the CDR3: TGTGCCTGGAGCCGAGGGGAGGGAGACAATCAGCCCCAGCATTTT. It is translated as CAWSRGEGDNQPQHF.

The rearrangement links TRBV6-1 to TRBJ2-7; maybe TRBD2 (6 bases). Trimming took off 1 base at V and 3 bases at J, with 10 bases between the two ends. The CDR3 is 14 amino acids. CDR1 and CDR2 (germline): MNHNS, SASEGT. The CDR3 bases are TGTGCCAGCAGTGAAGACGGGAGTTTCTACGAGCAGTACTTC. Its translation is CASSEDGSFYEQYF.

The chain is built from TRBV2 and TRBJ2-7, with 7 nucleotides matching TRBD1. Germline trimming cut 6 bases from V and 0 bases from J; bases unmatched to any gene: 8. Per the germline V gene, CDR1 is SNHLY and CDR2 is FYNNEI. There are 15 residues in the CDR3. The CDR3: CASRATGTDSYEQYF. The CDR3 DNA follows: TGTGCCAGCAGGGCTACCGGGACAGACTCCTACGAGCAGTACTTC.

This chain joins TRBV5-1 and TRBJ2-7, with a tentative D call TRBD1 (5 bases). This CDR3 has 14 amino acids. Trimming removed 0 bases from V and 9 bases from J, with 16 bases in between. Germline CDR1 reads SGHRS; CDR2 reads YFSETQ. In nucleotides, the CDR3 is TGCGCCAGCAGCTTGGACGGCAGGGAAAGGGCGCAGTACTTC. Translation gives CASSLDGRERAQYF.

The chain carries TRBV18 and TRBJ2-7, with D maybe TRBD2 (5 bases). Trimming took 5 bases from V and 4 from J, leaving 9 bases between them. The germline gives CDR1 KGHSH, CDR2 LQKENI. CDR3 size: 12 residues. This chain's CDR3 is CASSVGSYEQYF. CDR3 nucleotides: TGTGCCAGCTCAGTTGGGAGTTACGAGCAGTACTTC.

The chain links TRBV28 to TRBJ2-1, with 8 bases matching TRBD2. Per germline, CDR1 MDHEN and CDR2 SYDVKM. The CDR3 totals 16 residues. V lost 5 bases and J lost 7; bases outside the gene matches: 13. CDR3 in amino acids: CASSPLAGREGNEQFF. In nucleotides, the CDR3 is TGTGCCAGCAGTCCCCTGGCGGGTCGGGAGGGGAATGAGCAGTTCTTC.

The chain links TRBV11-2 to TRBJ2-2; TRBD1 matches 8 bases. This CDR3 has 14 amino acids. The ends lost 3 bases at V and 4 bases at J; junction bases unmatched: 1. Per the germline V gene, CDR1 is SGHAT and CDR2 is FQNNGV. The CDR3 DNA is TGTGCCAGCAGCTTCGGACAGGGCACCGGGGAGCTGTTTTTT. Protein product: CASSFGQGTGELFF.

This chain uses TRBV7-4 with TRBJ1-4; D is uncertain. The CDR3 sequence is 16 residues long. Deletions cut 5 bases from V and 0 bases from J, with 13 bases between. Germline V gene data show CDR1 as SGHVT and CDR2 as SQSDAQ. This chain's CDR3 is CASSPERLATNEKLFF. CDR3 nucleotide sequence: TGTGCCAGCAGCCCGGAGAGGCTTGCAACTAATGAAAAACTGTTTTTT.

J is TRBJ2-2 and V is TRBV7-9; 8 bases line up with TRBD1. The germline V gene has CDR1 SEHNR and CDR2 FQNEAQ (reference sequence). The CDR3 sequence is 15 residues long. V shed 5 bases and J 6 bases; nucleotides not matched to a gene: 8. The CDR3 coding sequence is TGTGCCAGCAGCCGGGACAGGTTGAAGTCCGGGGAGCTGTTTTTT. Encoded protein: CASSRDRLKSGELFF.

The rearrangement uses TRBV19 and TRBJ2-7; TRBD1 matches at 9 bases. Germline assignment: CDR1 LNHDA and CDR2 SQIVND (reference sequence). The V segment lost 0 bases and the J segment 3 bases; nucleotides outside the gene matches: 3. The length of the CDR3 is 15 residues. In DNA form, the CDR3 reads TGTGCCAGTAGTATAGAAGCGGGACAGGGCTACGAGCAGTACTTC. It translates to CASSIEAGQGYEQYF.

The chain couples TRBV7-2 to TRBJ2-7; the D gene is possibly TRBD2 (6 bases). The CDR3 runs to 16 residues. In germline, CDR1 is SGHTA, CDR2 FQGNSA. The germline V and J ends were trimmed by 5 bases and 2 bases, with 19 bases remaining between them. CDR3: CASSPAGGGATYEQYF. In nucleotides, the CDR3 is TGTGCCAGCAGCCCCGCCGGCGGCGGGGCGACCTACGAGCAGTACTTC.

The chain joins TRBV19 to TRBJ1-5; D call uncertain. There are 16 residues in the CDR3. Germline V CDR1 and CDR2: LNHDA, SQIVND (reference sequence). V was pared by 0 bases and J by 0 bases, with 9 bases between. The CDR3 sequence is CASSIDLLSSNQPQHF. For the CDR3, the DNA is TGTGCCAGTAGTATAGATCTCCTGTCTAGCAATCAGCCCCAGCATTTT. Based on the CDR3 plus reference TRBV19 and TRBJ1-5, the full variable domain is DGGITQSPKYLFRKEGQNVTLSCEQNLNHDAMYWYRQDPGQGLRLIYYSQIVNDFQKGDIAEGYSVSREKKESFPLTVTSAQKNPTAFYLCASSIDLLSSNQPQHFGDGTRLSIL.

The chain uses TRBV5-6 and TRBJ2-5; TRBD2 might be the D (5 bases). V was clipped by 0 bases and J by 11 bases, with 17 bases between them. Germline V gene sequence: CDR1 SGHDT, CDR2 YYEEEE. The CDR3 has 14 amino acids. The CDR3 loop is CASSLASWRKLQYF. The CDR3 DNA sequence: TGTGCCAGCAGCTTGGCCTCTTGGAGGAAGCTACAGTACTTC.

This clone was observed a handful of times. The chain links TRBV5-6 to TRBJ1-1, with D hard to call. CDR3 size: 15 residues. Per the germline V gene, CDR1 is SGHDT and CDR2 is YYEEEE. V was clipped by 0 bases and J by 2 bases, with 11 bases between them. The CDR3 nucleotides are TGTGCCAGCAGCTTGGCAGTACAGCTAAACACTGAAGCTTTCTTT. Protein product: CASSLAVQLNTEAFF.

V and J are TRBV6-5 and TRBJ2-3; 9 bases agree with TRBD1. This CDR3 has 15 amino acids. V lost 6 bases and J lost 4; bases outside the gene matches: 8. CDR1 is MNHEY, CDR2 SVGAGI, per germline. Written as DNA, the CDR3 is TGTGCCAGCAGACCCGGGACAGGGAAGCCAGATACGCAGTATTTT. It is translated as CASRPGTGKPDTQYF.

The J gene is TRBJ2-7, the V gene TRBV5-1; D is unresolved. The V and J ends lost 4 bases and 7 bases respectively, with 15 bases between them. This CDR3 comprises 13 residues. Germline CDR1 is SGHRS and CDR2 is YFSETQ. Here the CDR3 reads CASSLVHGVEQYF. DNA for the CDR3: TGCGCCAGCAGCCTAGTTCACGGTGTGGAGCAGTACTTC.

This chain connects TRBV6-5 to TRBJ1-2, with unresolved D. Germline CDR1 reads MNHEY; CDR2 reads SVGAGI. The V end was cut by 5 bases, the J end by 2 bases, with 9 bases between. This CDR3 region has 13 residues. CDR3 loop: CASSATGNYGYTF. In nucleotides, the CDR3 is TGTGCCAGCAGTGCAACGGGGAACTATGGCTACACCTTC.

This chain joins TRBV7-9 and TRBJ1-5; 7 bases agree with TRBD1. Per germline, CDR1 SEHNR and CDR2 FQNEAQ (reference sequence). V lost 4 bases to trimming and J lost 3 bases; unmatched junction nucleotides: 9. This CDR3 is built from 16 residues. CDR3 in amino acids: CASSWGTAGDNQPQHF. The CDR3 bases are TGTGCCAGCAGCTGGGGGACAGCGGGGGACAATCAGCCCCAGCATTTT.

The J gene is TRBJ2-1, the V gene TRBV6-6; D perhaps matches TRBD1 (6 bases). Germline-derived CDR1 and CDR2 are MNHNY and SVGAGI (reference sequence). This CDR3 spans 14 amino acids. The V end was cut by 6 bases, the J end by 1 base, with 10 bases between. The CDR3 sequence is CASRPGTSYNEQFF. CDR3 in DNA: TGTGCCAGCAGACCCGGGACATCCTACAATGAGCAGTTCTTC.

CDR3 protein: CATSTLNEQFF. Here the CDR3 DNA reads TGTGCCACCAGCACCCTGAATGAGCAGTTCTTC. This chain uses TRBV15 with TRBJ2-1; no reliable D call. V lost 4 bases to trimming and J lost 7 bases, with 5 bases between them. Germline V gene sequence: CDR1 LNHNV, CDR2 YYDKDF (reference sequence). The CDR3 totals 11 residues.

V gene TRBV6-5 combines with J gene TRBJ2-1, with 9 bases matching TRBD1. The CDR3 spans 14 residues. The V gene end was trimmed by 5 bases and the J gene end by 7 bases; junction bases not matched to a gene: 6. From germline, CDR1 is MNHEY and CDR2 SVGAGI. The CDR3 reads CASSKGTGFNEQFF. CDR3 bases: TGTGCCAGCAGTAAGGGGACAGGGTTTAATGAGCAGTTCTTC.

This clone was detected once. This rearrangement joins TRBV14 to TRBJ1-1; possible D gene TRBD1, 6 bases. Germline V gives CDR1 SGHDN, CDR2 FVKESK. V lost 4 bases and J 3 bases, leaving 21 bases between the germline ends. The CDR3 has 17 residues. CDR3 coding DNA: TGTGCCAGCAGCCCCTACTTCGGCAAGGGGGGGGACACTGAAGCTTTCTTT. This codes for CASSPYFGKGGDTEAFF.

The chain has TRBV6-5 and TRBJ1-6, with no clear D. CDR3 length equals 11 residues. Per germline, CDR1 MNHEY and CDR2 SVGAGI. V gave up 6 bases and J gave up 6 bases, with 3 bases separating them. CDR3 protein: CASSLNSPLHF. CDR3 nucleotide sequence: TGTGCCAGCAGCCTTAATTCACCCCTCCACTTT.

This chain links TRBV6-5 with TRBJ1-1; perhaps TRBD1 as D (6 bases). The CDR3 sequence is 14 residues long. The V end lost 2 bases, the J end lost 5 bases, and 12 bases lay between the germline ends. Germline V lookup: CDR1 MNHEY, CDR2 SVGAGI. The CDR3 spells CASSYIQGGTEAFF. The CDR3 coding sequence is TGTGCCAGCAGTTACATCCAAGGGGGAACTGAAGCTTTCTTT.

This clone was picked up one time. The chain uses TRBV6-1 and TRBJ2-5, with a weak D call TRBD2 (5 bases). Germline V gene data show CDR1 as MNHNS and CDR2 as SASEGT. Trimming took off 8 bases at V and 4 bases at J, with 17 bases between the two ends. This CDR3 region has 14 residues. This CDR3 is CASQLGATAETQYF. The DNA for the CDR3 is TGTGCCAGCCAGTTGGGAGCGACGGCAGAGACCCAGTACTTC.